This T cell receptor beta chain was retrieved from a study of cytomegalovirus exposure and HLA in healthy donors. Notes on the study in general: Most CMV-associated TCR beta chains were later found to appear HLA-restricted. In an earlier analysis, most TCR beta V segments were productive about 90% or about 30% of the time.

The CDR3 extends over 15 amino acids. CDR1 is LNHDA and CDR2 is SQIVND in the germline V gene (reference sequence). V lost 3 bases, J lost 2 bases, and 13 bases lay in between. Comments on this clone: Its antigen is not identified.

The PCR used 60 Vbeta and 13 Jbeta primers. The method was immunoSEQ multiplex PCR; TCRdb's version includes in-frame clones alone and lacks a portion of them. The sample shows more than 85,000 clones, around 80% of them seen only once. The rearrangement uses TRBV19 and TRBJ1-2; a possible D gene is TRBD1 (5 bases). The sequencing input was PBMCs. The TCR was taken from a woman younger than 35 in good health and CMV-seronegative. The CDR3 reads CASSMKAGPNYGYTF. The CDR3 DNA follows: TGTGCCAGTAGTATGAAGGCGGGGCCGAACTATGGCTACACCTTC.